This T cell receptor beta chain derives from a study of technical replicates of blood from several donors. Produced via immunoSEQ multiplex PCR; TCRdb's table is partial and in-frame only. This table holds about 68,000 clones, 95% to 97% found once. V trimming: 7 bases; J trimming: 4 bases; junction bases outside the gene matches: 10. Per the germline V gene, CDR1 is LNHDA and CDR2 is SQIVND (reference sequence). This CDR3 spans 15 amino acids. Sequencing used T cells isolated from PBMCs. The receptor comes from a human donor in good health. This chain connects TRBV19 to TRBJ1-2; TRBD1 agrees at 9 bases. CDR3 protein: CASTEFTGGLYGYTF. CDR3 coding DNA: TGTGCCAGTACAGAGTTCACAGGGGGCCTCTATGGCTACACCTTC.